This is a list of T cell receptor beta chains from one sample in a study of T cells in Graves' hyperthyroidism and ophthalmopathy. TCRdb reprocessed the multiplex PCR reads with MiXCR, giving one entry per CDR3 protein. The sample records 300,000 to 350,000 distinct CDR3 sequences, 21% being singletons. Sequenced: blood. These TCRs come from a woman in her forties or fifties with Graves' hyperthyroidism. Each CDR3 is given with its conserved first and last residue. A D gene is named only where the DNA matches it firmly. Only some rows state a clone size, as once, few, many or a class for expanded clones.

V gene	clone size	J gene	D gene	CDR3 protein	CDR3 DNA
TRBV27	NA	TRBJ1-6	NA	CASRRTDNNSPLHF	TGTGCCAGCAGACGAACCGATAATAATTCACCCCTCCACTTT
TRBV28	many	TRBJ1-1	TRBD1	CASSPPAQQGPNTEAFF	TGTGCCAGCAGTCCTCCCGCGCAACAGGGGCCGAACACTGAAGCTTTCTTT
TRBV29-1	NA	TRBJ2-1	NA	CSVVNLQHNEQSF	TGCAGCGTTGTTAATTTACAGCACAATGAGCAGTCCTTC
TRBV12-3/TRBV12-4	few	TRBJ1-5	NA	CASIQGGNQPQHF	TGTGCCAGCATACAGGGCGGCAATCAGCCCCAGCATTTT
TRBV28	many	TRBJ2-1	NA	CASSPGQLPYNEQFF	TGTGCCAGCAGCCCTGGACAGCTCCCCTACAATGAGCAGTTCTTC
TRBV2	NA	TRBJ2-5	TRBD2	CASRTSGVRETQYF	TGTGCCAGCAGAACTAGCGGGGTGAGGGAGACCCAGTACTTC
TRBV20-1	few	TRBJ1-5	TRBD1	CSATIGQGSYSNQPQHF	TGCAGTGCTACGATTGGACAGGGAAGTTATAGCAATCAGCCCCAGCATTTT
TRBV30	few	TRBJ1-5	NA	CAWGEVDYSNQPQHF	TGTGCCTGGGGTGAGGTAGATTATAGCAATCAGCCCCAGCATTTT
TRBV11-2	many	TRBJ2-1	TRBD2	CASSSSGLAGGFEQFF	TGTGCCAGCAGCTCCTCGGGACTAGCGGGGGGTTTCGAGCAGTTCTTC
TRBV2	many	TRBJ1-5	TRBD1	CASSGDRDRGTSGNQPQHF	TGTGCCAGCAGCGGGGACCGGGACAGGGGCACGAGTGGCAATCAGCCCCAGCATTTT
TRBV29-1	many	TRBJ2-7	NA	CSVEDRAGMGEQYF	TGCAGCGTTGAAGATCGGGCCGGAATGGGGGAGCAGTACTTC
TRBV7-8	many	TRBJ2-1	TRBD2	CAIAQRGYNEQFF	TGTGCAATCGCACAGCGGGGCTACAATGAGCAGTTCTTC
TRBV5-6	few	TRBJ2-7	TRBD1	CASRTRQGSLYEQYF	TGTGCCAGCAGGACAAGACAGGGGTCCCTTTACGAGCAGTACTTC
TRBV5-6	NA	TRBJ1-6	TRBD1	CASSLDAGGGNSPLHF	TGTGCCAGCAGCTTGGATGCAGGGGGAGGTAATTCACCCCTCCACTTT
TRBV20-1	few	TRBJ2-1	TRBD2	CSAPSGGLSSYNEQFF	TGCAGTGCTCCCAGCGGGGGCCTTAGCTCCTACAATGAGCAGTTCTTC
TRBV28	many	TRBJ2-7	TRBD1	CASRDRSTYEQYF	TGTGCCAGCCGGGACAGGAGTACCTACGAGCAGTACTTC
TRBV3-1	many	TRBJ2-7	NA	CASSPEGAGSYEQYF	TGTGCCAGCAGCCCAGAAGGCGCGGGGTCCTACGAGCAGTACTTC
TRBV12-3/TRBV12-4	NA	TRBJ2-1	NA	CASSFLGGLSNEQFF	TGTGCCAGCAGTTTCTTGGGAGGTCTGAGCAATGAGCAGTTCTTC
TRBV2	NA	TRBJ2-2	NA	CASTVLSTGELFF	TGTGCCAGCACGGTGCTTAGCACCGGGGAGCTGTTTTTT
TRBV20-1	NA	TRBJ2-5	NA	CSARDGRRGQETQYF	TGCAGTGCTAGAGATGGGCGCAGGGGCCAAGAGACCCAGTACTTC
TRBV12-3/TRBV12-4	many	TRBJ1-1	NA	CASSLAPRATEAFF	TGTGCCAGCAGTTTAGCGCCCAGGGCCACTGAAGCTTTCTTT
TRBV20-1	many	TRBJ2-4	NA	CSASFAEGINIQYF	TGCAGTGCTAGTTTCGCCGAAGGAATAAACATTCAGTACTTC
TRBV6-6	many	TRBJ2-1	NA	CASSYDQDRFYEQFF	TGTGCCAGCAGTTACGATCAAGACAGGTTCTATGAGCAGTTCTTC
TRBV20-1	NA	TRBJ2-3	TRBD2	CSARDRLAGATDTQYF	TGCAGTGCTAGAGACCGACTAGCGGGAGCGACAGATACGCAGTATTTT
TRBV2	NA	TRBJ1-6	TRBD1	CASSENGQGEDF	TGTGCCAGCAGTGAAAATGGACAGGGGGAAGACTTT
TRBV12-3/TRBV12-4	many	TRBJ2-2	TRBD2	CASSLYGRARAGELFF	TGTGCCAGCAGTTTATACGGGAGGGCCCGGGCCGGGGAGCTGTTTTTT
TRBV19	NA	TRBJ2-1	TRBD2	CATQRAGGPYNEQFF	TGTGCCACTCAGCGGGCGGGAGGGCCCTACAATGAGCAGTTCTTC
TRBV4-2	NA	TRBJ2-6	TRBD2	CASTSGKISGANVLTF	TGTGCCAGTACGAGCGGGAAGATATCTGGGGCCAACGTCCTGACTTTC
TRBV7-9	NA	TRBJ2-1	NA	CARGARSVKYNEQFF	TGTGCCAGGGGGGCTCGAAGCGTAAAATACAATGAGCAGTTCTTC
TRBV11-2	many	TRBJ1-1	TRBD1	CASSFQGASEAFF	TGTGCCAGCAGCTTCCAGGGGGCATCTGAAGCTTTCTTT
TRBV18	many	TRBJ1-5	NA	CASSPLDSPFQAQHF	TGTGCCAGCTCACCTCTAGACAGTCCCTTTCAGGCCCAGCATTTT
TRBV27	many	TRBJ1-4	TRBD1	CASSKRPGQGMEKLFF	TGTGCCAGCAGTAAACGACCGGGACAGGGGATGGAAAAACTGTTTTTT
TRBV6-1	many	TRBJ2-7	NA	CASSELAPGEQYF	TGTGCCAGCAGTGAACTGGCGCCAGGGGAGCAGTACTTC
TRBV5-1	many	TRBJ2-3	TRBD2	CASSLVGTSSTDTQYF	TGCGCCAGCAGCTTGGTAGGGACTAGCAGCACAGATACGCAGTATTTT
TRBV6-1	NA	TRBJ2-6	NA	CASAPGIPAPLSGANVLTF	TGTGCCAGCGCACCCGGAATCCCAGCCCCTCTCTCTGGGGCCAACGTCCTGACTTTC
TRBV3-1	many	TRBJ2-1	TRBD2	CASSQNSGRADEQFF	TGTGCCAGCAGCCAAAATAGCGGGAGGGCCGATGAGCAGTTCTTC
TRBV5-6	few	TRBJ1-1	NA	CASSLGRKKAFF	TGTGCCAGCAGCTTAGGGCGAAAGAAGGCTTTCTTT
TRBV6-5	NA	TRBJ1-6	NA	CASSYGVLMDNSPLHF	TGTGCCAGCAGTTACGGCGTCTTGATGGATAATTCACCCCTCCACTTT
TRBV6-1	few	TRBJ1-5	NA	CASSEMSGPPAQHF	TGTGCCAGCAGTGAAATGTCTGGCCCCCCGGCCCAGCATTTT
TRBV6-1	NA	TRBJ2-5	TRBD1	CASSRYRGAETQYF	TGTGCCAGCAGTAGGTACAGGGGGGCAGAGACCCAGTACTTC
TRBV28	NA	TRBJ2-3	TRBD1	CASSSPTSGGRAQYF	TGTGCCAGCAGTTCCCCGACATCAGGGGGAAGGGCGCAGTATTTT
TRBV6-2/TRBV6-3	once	TRBJ2-7	NA	CASSYPDIRSYEQYF	TGTGCCAGCAGTTACCCGGACATACGATCCTACGAGCAGTACTTC
TRBV20-1	NA	TRBJ2-1	NA	CSFRLAPQGNEQFF	TGCAGTTTCCGACTAGCCCCACAGGGCAATGAGCAGTTCTTC
TRBV7-8	many	TRBJ1-3	TRBD1	CASSNDRAGNTIYF	TGTGCCAGCAGCAACGACAGGGCTGGAAACACCATATATTTT
TRBV20-1	once	TRBJ2-5	TRBD2	CSARATSGNQETQYF	TGCAGTGCTAGAGCTACAAGCGGGAATCAAGAGACCCAGTACTTC